The 7 T cell receptor beta chains below were found in one sample sequenced in a study of molecular identifiers for immune sequencing clone quantification. TCRdb re-called the PCR reads through MiXCR, storing one row per CDR3 protein. Among tens of thousands of distinct CDR3 sequences listed, around 18% were seen once. The sequencing input was naive CD8+ T cells from blood, with Jurkat cell RNA spiked in. Regarding subset: FACS-sorted CD8+CD4-CCR7+CD45RA+ naive T cells. The source is a human donor in good health. Some libraries in this study had Jurkat cell RNA spiked in.

The table lists this clonotype with many counts. The V call is TRBV4-3, the J call TRBJ2-7, with D possibly TRBD2 on 5 matching bases. Germline V gene lookup returns CDR1 LGHNA and CDR2 YSLEER. V was clipped by 3 bases and J by 2 bases, with 14 bases between them. CDR3 size: 15 residues. CDR3 coding DNA: TGCGCCAGCAGCCAGATCGGGGTACCCACCTACGAGCAGTACTTC. Encoded protein: CASSQIGVPTYEQYF.

This clonotype has a count of ten or more. The rearrangement links TRBV29-1 to TRBJ2-5; either TRBD1 or TRBD2 may supply D (5 bases each). This CDR3 is built from 16 residues. Germline assignment: CDR1 SQVTM and CDR2 ANQGSEA. V lost 6 bases and J 5 bases, leaving 25 bases between the germline ends. The CDR3 spells CSVVIWAGRRGETQYF. The CDR3 DNA is TGCAGCGTCGTGATCTGGGCAGGGAGACGAGGCGAGACCCAGTACTTC.

This clonotype was seen at least ten times. CDR3 loop: CAISEGLYYEQYF. The CDR3 bases are TGTGCCATCAGTGAGGGGCTATACTACGAGCAGTACTTC. The chain has TRBV10-3 and TRBJ2-7; D ambiguous. V shed 2 bases and J shed 3 bases, with 8 bases lying between them. Germline values: CDR1 ENHRY, CDR2 SYGVKD. The CDR3 is made up of 13 amino acids.

Here the CDR3 DNA reads TGTGCCATCAGCACGGGGTCGGTAGGAAATCAGCCCCAGCATTTT. This codes for CAISTGSVGNQPQHF. This chain joins TRBV10-3 and TRBJ1-5; unclear D gene. Trimming left V 6 bases short and J 4 bases short, with 16 bases between. The germline gives CDR1 ENHRY, CDR2 SYGVKD. This CDR3 is 15 amino acids long.

This clonotype was observed at least ten times. V gene TRBV11-2 combines with J gene TRBJ2-1; D ambiguous. The germline V gene encodes CDR1 SGHAT and CDR2 FQNNGV. The CDR3 covers 15 residues. V lost 4 bases and J lost 5, with 15 bases in between. In DNA form, the CDR3 reads TGTGCCAGCAGCTACTACATGGGATCCGACAATGAGCAGTTCTTC. Amino acid sequence: CASSYYMGSDNEQFF.

As regards this clonotype: A read error is possible here, since a much larger clone lies one base away. V and J are TRBV4-3 and TRBJ2-1; D uncertain. CDR1 and CDR2 (germline): LGHNA, YSLEER. The CDR3 loop spans 13 amino acids. The V and J ends lost 4 bases and 7 bases respectively, with 11 bases between them. The DNA of the CDR3 is TGCGCCAGCAGCCGAGATTTGGGAAATGAGCAGTTCTTC. Protein product: CASSRDLGNEQFF.

This clonotype appeared a few times. The V gene is TRBV14, the J gene TRBJ2-7; 10 bases align to TRBD1. The germline V gene has CDR1 SGHDN and CDR2 FVKESK. V lost 2 bases and J lost 10; bases outside the gene matches: 5. The CDR3 is 13 residues long. The CDR3 DNA sequence: TGTGCCAGCAGCCAAACGGACAGGGGGTCACAGTACTTC. This gives the protein CASSQTDRGSQYF.